One and the same sample provided the 13 T cell receptor beta chains below, sequenced in a study of regulatory T cells in long-lasting Graves disease. According to the study, TCR beta libraries were built with iRepertoire HTBI primers and CDR3-region Arm-PCR. TCRdb independently ran MiXCR on the multiplex PCR reads; one entry per CDR3 protein. This table holds approximately 560,000 distinct CDR3 sequences, more than 15% found once. Time point noted: newly diagnosed GD, antithyroid drugs for less than 3 months. From RNA extracted from PBMCs, the TCR library was made. The sample was also linked to a second study, of T cells in Graves' hyperthyroidism and ophthalmopathy.

The material was peripheral blood mononuclear cells (PBMCs), obtained at new diagnosis, from a patient treated with antithyroid drugs. The receptors shown here come from a young man with Graves disease.

The V call is TRBV20-1, the J call TRBJ2-3; 8 bases fit TRBD2. The CDR3 contains 17 residues. After removal of 0 bases from V and 0 bases from J, the junction contained 8 bases not matched to a gene. Germline CDR1 reads DFQATT; CDR2 reads SNEGSKA (reference sequence). Here the CDR3 reads CSARDTLLAESTDTQYF. CDR3 nucleotide sequence: TGCAGTGCTAGAGACACGTTACTAGCGGAGAGCACAGATACGCAGTATTTT.

This clonotype was seen a handful of times. As DNA, the CDR3 is TGCGCCAGCAGCCACCCGGGACAAGTTGGTGAGGGCTACACCTTC. Translation gives CASSHPGQVGEGYTF. The chain carries TRBV5-1 and TRBJ1-2, with D perhaps TRBD1 (6 bases). The V end was cut by 4 bases, the J end by 8 bases, with 21 bases between. Germline values: CDR1 SGHRS, CDR2 YFSETQ. The CDR3 is 15 residues long. The full variable domain, completed using reference TRBV5-1 and TRBJ1-2, is KAGVTQTPRYLIKTRGQQVTLSCSPISGHRSVSWYQQTPGQGLQFLFEYFSETQRNKGNFPGRFSGRQFSNSRSEMNVSTLELGDSALYLCASSHPGQVGEGYTFGSGTRLTVV.

A remark on this clonotype: A much larger clone differs from this one at a single base, so this may be a read error. The CDR3 ends on some other residue instead of the conserved phenylalanine or tryptophan, so this is likely a read error. The V gene is TRBV5-5, the J gene TRBJ2-1; a possible D gene is TRBD2 (6 bases). The CDR3 length is 15 residues. Germline loops: CDR1 SGHKS, CDR2 YYEKEE (reference sequence). V was shortened by 0 bases and J by 2 bases, with 9 bases between the two germline ends. The CDR3 DNA follows: TGTGCCAGCAGCTTGGTAGGCGGGGCCTACAATGAGCAGTTCTCC. Its translation: CASSLVGGAYNEQFS.

This clonotype was detected only a few times. This chain connects TRBV11-2 to TRBJ2-3, with TRBD2 matching over 16 bases. The CDR3 length is 18 residues. V lost 4 bases and J lost 1; bases outside the gene matches: 5. The germline V gene encodes CDR1 SGHAT and CDR2 FQNNGV. The CDR3 nucleotides are TGTGCCAGCAGCTCTCCGGGACTAGCGGGAGGGGGCACAGATACGCAGTATTTT. This gives the protein CASSSPGLAGGGTDTQYF.

CDR3 DNA: TGTGCCAGCATAGGGGGTTCGTGGGAGACCCAGTACTTC. This encodes CASIGGSWETQYF. The J gene is TRBJ2-5, the V gene TRBV28; D is perhaps TRBD1 (6 bases). The CDR3 has 13 amino acids. From germline, CDR1 is MDHEN and CDR2 SYDVKM. The V and J ends lost 7 bases and 5 bases respectively, with 14 bases between them.

This clonotype was recorded many times. The rearrangement joins TRBV28 to TRBJ2-7, with D maybe TRBD2 (5 bases). The V gene lost 6 bases and the J gene lost 2 bases, with 14 bases spanning the gap. This CDR3 is 14 amino acids long. Germline CDR1 MDHEN, CDR2 SYDVKM. CDR3 coding DNA: TGTGCCAGCAGGGACTTCCAATCCCCCTACGAGCAGTACTTC. Encoded protein: CASRDFQSPYEQYF.

The rearrangement links TRBV12-3 or TRBV12-4 to TRBJ2-1; tentatively, D is TRBD1 (6 bases). With 4 bases removed from V and 8 bases from J, the gap between germline ends came to 15 bases. The CDR3 spans 14 residues. The CDR3 nucleotides are TGTGCCAGCAGTTCATCCCCGGACAGAGATGAGCAGTTCTTC. It specifies CASSSSPDRDEQFF.

This clonotype was picked up many times. This chain joins TRBV7-2 and TRBJ2-3, with 9 bases aligning to TRBD2. The CDR3 runs to 16 residues. Germline CDR1 reads SGHTA; CDR2 reads FQGNSA. V shed 2 bases and J 5 bases; nucleotides not matched to a gene: 8. The CDR3 nucleotides are TGTGCCAGCAGCTTAATAGCGGGAGTGGTGGTAGATACGCAGTATTTT. It translates to CASSLIAGVVVDTQYF.

The table lists this clonotype with many counts. The chain combines TRBV28 with TRBJ2-7; 12 bases fit TRBD2. V shed 5 bases and J 5 bases; nucleotides not matched to a gene: 4. Germline V gene lookup returns CDR1 MDHEN and CDR2 SYDVKM. The CDR3 has 14 amino acids. CDR3 in DNA: TGTGCCAGCAGTCGACTAGCGGGAGCCCACGAGCAGTACTTC. Translating gives CASSRLAGAHEQYF.

This clonotype was counted at least ten times. In DNA, the CDR3 is TGTGCCATCAGTGGAACTAGCGGGGTAGGGGAGACCCAGTACTTC. It specifies CAISGTSGVGETQYF. V is TRBV10-3 and J is TRBJ2-5, with 10 bases identical to TRBD2. From germline, CDR1 is ENHRY and CDR2 SYGVKD. V lost 4 bases and J lost 5; bases outside the gene matches: 7. CDR3 size: 15 residues.

The rearrangement joins TRBV6-2 or TRBV6-3 to TRBJ1-3; D is possibly TRBD1 (5 bases). CDR3 length: 16 residues. The ends were cut back, 5 bases at V and 2 bases at J, with 16 bases in the middle. Germline assignment: CDR1 MNHEY and CDR2 SVGEGT. In DNA, the CDR3 is TGTGCCAGCAGTACTACAAGGGGTTCCCCTGGAAACACCATATATTTT. It yields the protein CASSTTRGSPGNTIYF.

This clonotype came up many times. This sequence joins TRBV7-3 and TRBJ2-7; D is possibly TRBD1 (7 bases). In germline, CDR1 is SGHTA, CDR2 FQGTGA. Trimming took off 5 bases at V and 3 bases at J, with 17 bases between the two ends. The CDR3 has 15 residues. The CDR3 spells CASSPRGQSIYEQYF. CDR3 in DNA: TGTGCCAGCAGCCCGCGGGGACAGTCAATCTACGAGCAGTACTTC.

This clonotype has ten or more counts. CDR3 coding DNA: TGTGCCAGCAGCCCTAGGACAGGGGTTTACACTGAAGCTTTCTTT. Translation gives CASSPRTGVYTEAFF. The J gene is TRBJ1-1, the V gene TRBV7-2; 9 nucleotides agree with TRBD1. Unmatched junction bases numbered 7, after V lost 5 bases and J lost 3 bases. CDR1 SGHTA and CDR2 FQGNSA come from the germline V gene. This CDR3 comprises 15 residues.